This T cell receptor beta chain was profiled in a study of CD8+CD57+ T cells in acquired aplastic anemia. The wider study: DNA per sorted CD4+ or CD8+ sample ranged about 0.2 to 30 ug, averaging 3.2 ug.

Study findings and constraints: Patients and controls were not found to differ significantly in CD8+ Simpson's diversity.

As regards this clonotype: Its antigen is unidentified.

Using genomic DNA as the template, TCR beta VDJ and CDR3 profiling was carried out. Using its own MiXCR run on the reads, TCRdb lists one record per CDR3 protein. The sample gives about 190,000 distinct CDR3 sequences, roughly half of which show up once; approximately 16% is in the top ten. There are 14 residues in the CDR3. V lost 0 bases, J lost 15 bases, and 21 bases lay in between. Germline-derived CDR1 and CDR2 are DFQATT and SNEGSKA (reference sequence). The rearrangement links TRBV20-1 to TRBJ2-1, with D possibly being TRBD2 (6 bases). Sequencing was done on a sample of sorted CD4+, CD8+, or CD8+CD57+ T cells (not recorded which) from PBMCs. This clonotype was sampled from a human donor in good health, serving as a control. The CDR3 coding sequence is TGCAGTGCTAGAGATCCTTATGGTGTCGGGAGTTGGTTCTTC. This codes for CSARDPYGVGSWFF.